The entry below gives a single TCR beta chain sequence along with its context. Its cognate antigen is unknown. This record belongs to a study of CD8 T cells in ankylosing spondylitis. The study's findings and limits: There were earlier reports of some motif variants in reactive arthritis synovial fluid and blood. One TCR beta motif, made up of under ten highly homologous variants, appeared characteristic of ankylosing spondylitis blood. CD8+ by phenotype, disease-linked clones were relatively rare in peripheral blood. Matched synovial fluid from ankylosing spondylitis patients was reported to be enriched for disease-linked clones.

In making TCR beta libraries, quantitative 5'-RACE with molecular barcodes was used. One entry per CDR3 protein results from TCRdb running MiXCR on the 5' RACE reads. Here the sample spans 500,000 to 650,000 distinct CDR3 sequences, over 4% being singletons. The material sequenced was blood, either unsorted or a sorted T cell fraction (not recorded which). This TCR was sampled from a male donor with ankylosing spondylitis.

The CDR3, as DNA: TGCGCCAGCAGCCAAGATCTTCGGGGCCTACACGCCTACGAGCAGTACTTC. It is translated as CASSQDLRGLHAYEQYF. This rearrangement joins TRBV4-3 to TRBJ2-7; D could derive from TRBD1 or TRBD2 (5 bases each). CDR1 and CDR2 (germline): LGHNA, YSLEER. V gave up 0 bases and J gave up 2 bases, with 17 bases separating them. This CDR3 contains 17 residues.